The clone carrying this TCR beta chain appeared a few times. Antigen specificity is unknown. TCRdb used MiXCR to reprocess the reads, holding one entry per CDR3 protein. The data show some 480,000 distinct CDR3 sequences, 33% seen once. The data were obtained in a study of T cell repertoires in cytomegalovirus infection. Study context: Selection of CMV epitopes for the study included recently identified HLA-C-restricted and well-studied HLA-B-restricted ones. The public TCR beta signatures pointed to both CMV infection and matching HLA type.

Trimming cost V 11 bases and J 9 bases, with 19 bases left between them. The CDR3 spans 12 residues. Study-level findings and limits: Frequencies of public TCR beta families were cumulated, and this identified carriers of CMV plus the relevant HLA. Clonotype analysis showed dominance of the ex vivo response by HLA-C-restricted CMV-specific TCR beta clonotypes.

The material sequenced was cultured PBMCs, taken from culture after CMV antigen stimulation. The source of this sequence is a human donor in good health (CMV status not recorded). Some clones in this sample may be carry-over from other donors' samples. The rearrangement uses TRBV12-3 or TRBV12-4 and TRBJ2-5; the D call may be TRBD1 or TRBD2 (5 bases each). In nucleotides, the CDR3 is TGTGCCGTTTCGACAGCATGGGGGTCCCAGTACTTC. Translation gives CAVSTAWGSQYF.